A selection of T cell receptor beta chains follows, all from one sample in a study of shared clonotypes between healthy human individuals. TCRdb's copy holds only in-frame clones and misses some; the assay was immunoSEQ multiplex PCR. Among 2 million or so clones, approximately 94% were seen once, and the ten largest hold around 1.1%. The sequenced sample was naive CD8+ T cells sorted from blood. These receptors were taken from a man aged 18 to 29 in good health. The CDR3 runs from the conserved cysteine through the conserved F or W. The D gene is left open where the match is weak. For some rows the clone size is stated as once, few or many, or as a class when expanded; others skip it.

D: TRBD2; size: .; J: TRBJ2-2; V: TRBV6-5; CDR3: CASSLAGLTGELFF; DNA: TGTGCCAGCAGTTTAGCGGGCCTCACCGGGGAGCTGTTTTTT
D: .; size: .; J: TRBJ1-2; V: TRBV10-3; CDR3: CASTPDAINYGYTF; DNA: TGTGCCAGTACCCCGGACGCTATTAACTATGGCTACACCTTC
D: TRBD2; size: .; J: TRBJ2-1; V: TRBV5-6; CDR3: CASSWAGGHYNEQFF; DNA: TGTGCCAGCAGCTGGGCGGGGGGACACTACAATGAGCAGTTCTTC
D: .; size: once; J: TRBJ2-5; V: TRBV13; CDR3: CASSLGQGRMETQYF; DNA: TGTGCCAGCAGCTTAGGTCAGGGGCGTATGGAGACCCAGTACTTC
D: TRBD2; size: .; J: TRBJ2-7; V: TRBV15; CDR3: CATSPSGGPSYEQYF; DNA: TGTGCCACCAGCCCTAGCGGGGGGCCCTCCTACGAGCAGTACTTC
D: .; size: .; J: TRBJ1-1; V: TRBV4-3; CDR3: CASSPTVVLNTEAFF; DNA: TGCGCCAGCAGCCCAACCGTCGTGCTGAACACTGAAGCTTTCTTT
D: .; size: .; J: TRBJ1-5; V: TRBV10-1; CDR3: CASSERSGQPQHF; DNA: TGCGCCAGCAGTGAACGGTCGGGACAGCCCCAGCATTTT
D: TRBD1; size: .; J: TRBJ2-2; V: TRBV27; CDR3: CASSLGQGAGELFF; DNA: TGTGCCAGCAGTTTAGGACAGGGAGCCGGGGAGCTGTTTTTT
D: TRBD2; size: .; J: TRBJ2-7; V: TRBV6-6; CDR3: CATGLAAYEQYF; DNA: TGTGCCACCGGACTAGCGGCCTACGAGCAGTACTTC
D: .; size: .; J: TRBJ1-3; V: TRBV4-1; CDR3: CASSQGTGLTGNTIYF; DNA: TGCGCCAGCAGCCAAGGAACAGGGCTAACTGGAAACACCATATATTTT
D: TRBD1; size: .; J: TRBJ2-3; V: TRBV19; CDR3: CASSTGTGKLDTQYF; DNA: TGTGCCAGTAGTACCGGGACAGGGAAGTTAGATACGCAGTATTTT
D: .; size: .; J: TRBJ2-7; V: TRBV5-4; CDR3: CASSLGQGGSYEQYF; DNA: TGTGCCAGCAGCTTGGGTCAGGGGGGAAGCTACGAGCAGTACTTC
D: .; size: .; J: TRBJ2-1; V: TRBV9; CDR3: CASSVVEGWQFF; DNA: TGTGCCAGCAGCGTAGTCGAGGGGTGGCAGTTCTTC
D: .; size: .; J: TRBJ2-2; V: TRBV10-3; CDR3: CAISEATSSFTGELFF; DNA: TGTGCCATCAGTGAGGCAACTAGCTCTTTCACCGGGGAGCTGTTTTTT
D: TRBD2; size: .; J: TRBJ2-3; V: TRBV27; CDR3: CASSLLAGTTDTQYF; DNA: TGTGCCAGCAGTTTACTAGCGGGAACCACAGATACGCAGTATTTT
D: TRBD2; size: .; J: TRBJ2-2; V: TRBV4-1; CDR3: CASSPGLAGEENTGELFF; DNA: TGCGCCAGCAGCCCGGGACTAGCGGGAGAGGAAAACACCGGGGAGCTGTTTTTT
D: TRBD1; size: .; J: TRBJ2-7; V: TRBV7-8; CDR3: CASSLVRGTGATYEQYF; DNA: TGTGCCAGCAGCTTAGTACGAGGGACAGGGGCGACCTACGAGCAGTACTTC
D: TRBD1; size: .; J: TRBJ2-7; V: TRBV13; CDR3: CASSLGQGAYEQYF; DNA: TGTGCCAGCAGCTTAGGACAGGGGGCTTACGAGCAGTACTTC
D: .; size: .; J: TRBJ2-3; V: TRBV9; CDR3: CASSVSGARGTDTQYF; DNA: TGTGCCAGCAGCGTATCGGGGGCGCGGGGCACAGATACGCAGTATTTT
D: .; size: .; J: TRBJ2-5; V: TRBV27; CDR3: CASSPLGRQETQYF; DNA: TGTGCCAGCAGCCCACTTGGGCGGCAAGAGACCCAGTACTTC
D: TRBD1; size: .; J: TRBJ1-6; V: TRBV6-1; CDR3: CASGTGGSDSPLHF; DNA: TGTGCCAGCGGGACAGGGGGGAGTGATTCACCCCTCCACTTT
D: .; size: many; J: TRBJ2-7; V: TRBV10-2; CDR3: CASSEGYEQYF; DNA: TGCGCCAGCAGTGAGGGCTACGAGCAGTACTTC
D: .; size: .; J: TRBJ2-7; V: TRBV4-3; CDR3: CASSQDRGQFHEQYF; DNA: TGCGCCAGCAGCCAAGATAGGGGCCAGTTCCACGAGCAGTACTTC
D: TRBD1; size: once; J: TRBJ2-3; V: TRBV4-2; CDR3: CASSQPGTASSTDTQYF; DNA: TGTGCCAGCAGCCAACCCGGGACAGCTTCTAGCACAGATACGCAGTATTTT
D: TRBD2; size: .; J: TRBJ2-7; V: TRBV9; CDR3: CASSPAGLAGGREQYF; DNA: TGTGCCAGCAGCCCAGCGGGACTAGCGGGGGGGCGCGAGCAGTACTTC
D: .; size: .; J: TRBJ1-2; V: TRBV7-2; CDR3: CASSLGGGDRLYGYTF; DNA: TGTGCCAGCAGCTTAGGAGGAGGTGACAGACTCTATGGCTACACCTTC
D: .; size: .; J: TRBJ1-2; V: TRBV7-9; CDR3: CASSLVGEGYTF; DNA: TGTGCCAGCAGCTTAGTGGGGGAAGGCTACACCTTC
D: TRBD2; size: once; J: TRBJ2-1; V: TRBV5-1; CDR3: CASSALGAGDYNEQFF; DNA: TGCGCCAGCAGCGCTCTCGGGGCGGGGGACTACAATGAGCAGTTCTTC